This passage covers 32 T cell receptor beta chains from one sample sequenced in a study of chemoradiotherapy in HPV16-positive cancers. Generated by immunoSEQ multiplex PCR, the TCRdb table keeps only in-frame clones and is missing some. The sample holds over 6,000 clones, 88% seen once. Source: tumor tissue, taken from a patient who underwent chemoradiotherapy. The receptors shown here come from a human donor with HPV-associated anogenital cancer.

This chain links TRBV2 with TRBJ1-3; D is unclear. The CDR3 loop spans 15 amino acids. Trimming took 3 bases from V and 4 from J, leaving 13 bases between them. CDR1 is SNHLY and CDR2 is FYNNEI in the germline V gene. This CDR3 is CASSDMYGTGNTIYF. CDR3 bases: TGTGCCAGCAGTGATATGTACGGTACGGGAAACACCATATATTTT.

This chain uses TRBV30 with TRBJ2-3, with a weak D call TRBD2 (6 bases). The CDR3 totals 14 residues. Deletions cut 3 bases from V and 7 bases from J, with 17 bases between. The germline V gene encodes CDR1 GTSNPN and CDR2 SVGIG (reference sequence). The DNA of the CDR3 is TGTGCCTGGAGGGGAGGTGCGGGTCCATATACGCAGTATTTT. Translated: CAWRGGAGPYTQYF.

The chain is built from TRBV28 and TRBJ1-6; D is perhaps TRBD1 (5 bases). V was pared by 3 bases and J by 9 bases, with 15 bases between. The CDR3 runs 15 residues. CDR1 and CDR2 from the germline V gene are MDHEN and SYDVKM. As DNA, the CDR3 is TGTGCCAGCAGTTTCCGACAGTTCTGGGGTTCACCCCTCCACTTT. As protein: CASSFRQFWGSPLHF.

CDR3 nucleotide sequence: TGTGCCAGCAGCTTTAGGGGGGGTACTGGGGCCAACGTCCTGACTTTC. Translated: CASSFRGGTGANVLTF. This chain joins TRBV7-8 and TRBJ2-6, with a weak D call TRBD2 (7 bases). Germline V gene sequence: CDR1 SGHVS, CDR2 FQNEAQ. Deletions cut 3 bases from V and 2 bases from J, with 11 bases between. The CDR3 extends over 16 amino acids.

The chain has TRBV27 and TRBJ2-7, with TRBD2 matching 7 bases. Germline values: CDR1 MNHEY, CDR2 SMNVEV (reference sequence). The length of the CDR3 is 14 residues. V lost 6 bases to trimming and J lost 0 bases; unmatched junction nucleotides: 5. Here the CDR3 DNA reads TGTGCCAGCAGACGGGGGGATATCTCCTACGAGCAGTACTTC. Protein product: CASRRGDISYEQYF.

The chain is built from TRBV6-6 and TRBJ1-2; D is possibly TRBD1 (5 bases). The V gene's germline CDR1 is MNHNY and CDR2 SVGAGI (reference sequence). V was cut by 5 bases and J by 8 bases, with 18 bases left in between. This CDR3 spans 14 amino acids. The DNA for the CDR3 is TGTGCCAGCAGTCCCACGACGGACATATCCGGCTACACCTTC. This gives the protein CASSPTTDISGYTF.

The chain combines TRBV4-2 with TRBJ1-2; D is undetermined. This CDR3 spans 15 amino acids. Germline V gene lookup returns CDR1 LGHNA and CDR2 YNFKEQ. Trimming shortened V by 2 bases and J by 7 bases, and 17 bases separated the two germline ends. The CDR3 protein is CASSQPGEGAGGYTF. The CDR3 coding sequence is TGTGCCAGCAGCCAACCCGGGGAGGGCGCGGGTGGCTACACCTTC.

The V call is TRBV13, the J call TRBJ2-1; the D gene is possibly TRBD2 (6 bases). This CDR3 has 14 residues. Germline assignment: CDR1 PRHDT and CDR2 FYEKMQ (reference sequence). V dropped 8 bases and J dropped 3 bases, with 14 bases sitting between them. The CDR3 DNA follows: TGTGCCAGCGCAGGCGGCGGGATCTACAATGAGCAGTTCTTC. It specifies CASAGGGIYNEQFF. Full variable domain (missing parts from reference TRBV13 and TRBJ2-1): AAGVIQSPRHLIKEKRETATLKCYPIPRHDTVYWYQQGPGQDPQFLISFYEKMQSDKGSIPDRFSAQQFSDYHSELNMSSLELGDSALYFCASAGGGIYNEQFFGPGTRLTVL.

The chain links TRBV11-2 to TRBJ1-2; D is perhaps TRBD1 (5 bases). V lost 4 bases to trimming and J lost 2 bases, with 20 bases between them. From germline, CDR1 is SGHAT and CDR2 FQNNGV. There are 17 residues in the CDR3. As DNA, the CDR3 is TGTGCCAGCAGCTCCCGAGGGGTAGGGGCTCTCAACTATGGCTACACCTTC. As protein: CASSSRGVGALNYGYTF.

The rearrangement uses TRBV19 and TRBJ1-2; no clear D. Trimming stripped 2 bases from V and 5 bases from J, with 15 bases between. From germline, CDR1 is LNHDA and CDR2 SQIVND (reference sequence). The CDR3 runs to 15 residues. CDR3 DNA sequence: TGTGCCAGTAGTATATCGGGGAATCTTGGGTATGGCTACACCTTC. This sequence encodes CASSISGNLGYGYTF.

J is TRBJ2-3 and V is TRBV9, with D possibly TRBD1 on 6 matching bases. The CDR3 sequence is 16 residues long. CDR1 is SGDLS, CDR2 YYNGEE, per germline. V was cut by 3 bases and J by 0 bases, with 14 bases left in between. CDR3 sequence: CASSGPQGTSTDTQYF. The CDR3 bases are TGTGCCAGCAGCGGACCACAGGGTACTAGCACAGATACGCAGTATTTT.

The J gene is TRBJ1-2, the V gene TRBV6-5; D is undetermined. This CDR3 region has 13 residues. V was clipped by 6 bases and J by 8 bases, with 16 bases between them. Germline lookup yields CDR1 MNHEY and CDR2 SVGAGI. The CDR3 coding sequence is TGTGCCAGCAGCCTCAGCCCGGGTAGCGGCTACACCTTC. Translated, it gives CASSLSPGSGYTF.

The chain joins TRBV2 to TRBJ2-1, with TRBD2 matching 12 bases. The germline V gene has CDR1 SNHLY and CDR2 FYNNEI. This CDR3 comprises 15 residues. V shed 5 bases, J shed 5 bases, and the junction held 4 bases outside the gene matches. The CDR3 nucleotides are TGTGCCAGCAGTTTGACTAGCGGGGGCAACAATGAGCAGTTCTTC. It translates to CASSLTSGGNNEQFF.

CDR3 amino acids: CASSLRRDRNQPQHF. In DNA form, the CDR3 reads TGTGCCAGCAGCCTTCGCCGGGACAGGAATCAGCCCCAGCATTTT. The chain recombines TRBV4-2 with TRBJ1-5; TRBD1 matches 8 bases. The CDR3 runs 15 residues. Germline-derived CDR1 and CDR2 are LGHNA and YNFKEQ. With V trimmed by 4 bases and J by 4 bases, 6 bases remained unmatched.

The CDR3 protein is CASSFRRTDYEQYF. In nucleotides, the CDR3 is TGTGCCAGCAGTTTTAGGAGGACTGACTACGAGCAGTACTTC. This chain links TRBV27 with TRBJ2-7, with D perhaps matching TRBD2 (5 bases). The CDR3 extends over 14 amino acids. Trimming shortened V by 3 bases and J by 3 bases, and 12 bases separated the two germline ends. Per the germline V gene, CDR1 is MNHEY and CDR2 is SMNVEV (reference sequence).

This clone was counted a single time. V usage is TRBV9 and J usage is TRBJ2-3; 8 positions match TRBD2. The CDR3 is 14 amino acids. With V trimmed by 2 bases and J by 6 bases, 5 bases remained unmatched. In germline, CDR1 is SGDLS, CDR2 YYNGEE. CDR3 protein: CASSVSGKLDTQYF. The CDR3 DNA sequence: TGTGCCAGCAGCGTTAGCGGGAAGTTGGATACGCAGTATTTT.

The chain links TRBV6-1 to TRBJ1-1, with D possibly being TRBD1 (5 bases). The CDR3 extends over 15 amino acids. Trimming took off 2 bases at V and 4 bases at J, with 14 bases between the two ends. The germline V gene has CDR1 MNHNS and CDR2 SASEGT. The CDR3 sequence is CASSEWQGGITEAFF. CDR3 sequence (DNA): TGTGCCAGCAGTGAATGGCAGGGAGGGATCACTGAAGCTTTCTTT.

The V and J genes are TRBV18 and TRBJ2-1, with 14 bases identical to TRBD2. With V trimmed by 6 bases and J by 1 base, 11 bases remained unmatched. CDR3 length: 19 residues. Germline V gene sequence: CDR1 KGHSH, CDR2 LQKENI. The CDR3 coding sequence is TGTGCCAGCTCCCACCGGGGGACTAGCGGGGGTTGGTCCTACAATGAGCAGTTCTTC. Its translation is CASSHRGTSGGWSYNEQFF.

This clone was recorded a few times. The gene calls are TRBV7-3 and TRBJ2-5; D is unresolved. Germline CDR1 is SGHTA and CDR2 is FQGTGA. The length of the CDR3 is 13 residues. V was cut by 5 bases and J by 4 bases, with 11 bases left in between. DNA for the CDR3: TGTGCCAGCAGCCTCACCGGTGGAGAGACCCAGTACTTC. Translation: CASSLTGGETQYF.

This sequence joins TRBV5-1 and TRBJ2-5; D is uncertain. This CDR3 has 12 residues. Germline loops: CDR1 SGHRS, CDR2 YFSETQ. Trimming took 4 bases from V and 0 from J, leaving 4 bases between them. The CDR3 nucleotides read TGCGCCAGCAGCCAGTACCAAGAGACCCAGTACTTC. Protein product: CASSQYQETQYF.

The V gene is TRBV27, the J gene TRBJ1-6, with D possibly being TRBD1 (5 bases). Trimming shortened V by 2 bases and J by 7 bases, and 15 bases separated the two germline ends. This CDR3 has 16 amino acids. From germline, CDR1 is MNHEY and CDR2 SMNVEV (reference sequence). The CDR3 loop reads CASSLTWGGINSPLHF. The CDR3 nucleotides are TGTGCCAGCAGTTTAACATGGGGGGGGATAAATTCACCCCTCCACTTT.

The chain carries TRBV11-1 and TRBJ2-3, with 10 nucleotides matching TRBD2. Germline V lookup: CDR1 SGHAT, CDR2 FQDESV (reference sequence). V shed 3 bases, J shed 2 bases, and the junction held 8 bases outside the gene matches. The CDR3 has 17 amino acids. The CDR3 is CASSFSSTSGYTDTQYF. As DNA, the CDR3 is TGTGCCAGCAGCTTTAGCTCGACTAGCGGGTACACAGATACGCAGTATTTT.

This chain joins TRBV28 and TRBJ1-5, with 8 bases lining up with TRBD1. Germline V gives CDR1 MDHEN, CDR2 SYDVKM. The V and J ends lost 7 bases and 6 bases, in that order; junction bases with no gene match: 11. CDR3 length equals 15 residues. In DNA form, the CDR3 reads TGTGCCAGCACCAGTCGGACAGGGTGGGGTCAGCCCCAGCATTTT. Amino acids: CASTSRTGWGQPQHF.

The CDR3 nucleotides read TGTGCCAGCAGCTTAAGGACAGGGGGTCCTTATGGCTACACCTTC. Protein product: CASSLRTGGPYGYTF. The chain links TRBV7-8 to TRBJ1-2, with 10 bases that match TRBD1. The CDR3 covers 15 residues. Germline CDR1 SGHVS, CDR2 FQNEAQ. V shed 2 bases and J 5 bases; nucleotides not matched to a gene: 5.

This clone was seen a single time. The chain recombines TRBV27 with TRBJ2-1; 8 nucleotides match TRBD2. The trim removed 6 bases at V and 3 bases at J, leaving 7 bases unmatched. CDR1 and CDR2 (germline): MNHEY, SMNVEV (reference sequence). This CDR3 has 15 amino acids. This CDR3 is CASRASAGGYNEQFF. The CDR3 DNA follows: TGTGCCAGCAGGGCCTCCGCGGGGGGCTACAATGAGCAGTTCTTC.

This clone was counted once. V gene TRBV5-6 combines with J gene TRBJ1-1, with D perhaps matching TRBD1 (5 bases). CDR3 length: 13 amino acids. The germline V and J ends were trimmed by 3 bases and 7 bases, with 13 bases remaining between them. Germline V CDR1 and CDR2: SGHDT, YYEEEE. The CDR3 here is CASSYMGRYEAFF. CDR3 DNA: TGTGCCAGCAGCTACATGGGACGGTATGAAGCTTTCTTT.

The chain uses TRBV5-4 and TRBJ2-5, with 8 bases that match TRBD1. The CDR3 length is 15 residues. V lost 3 bases and J lost 2; bases outside the gene matches: 6. Germline lookup yields CDR1 SGHNT and CDR2 YYREEE (reference sequence). The DNA for the CDR3 is TGTGCCAGCAGCTACCGGACAGGGCCTCAAGAGACCCAGTACTTC. Translating it yields CASSYRTGPQETQYF.

This chain uses TRBV6-5 with TRBJ1-1, with 7 bases matching TRBD1. The CDR3 is 13 amino acids. Germline V gene data show CDR1 as MNHEY and CDR2 as SVGAGI. V shed 6 bases, J shed 7 bases, and the junction held 8 bases outside the gene matches. The DNA of the CDR3 is TGTGCCAGCAGAAAACAGGGGTTGGGTGAAGCTTTCTTT. Translation gives CASRKQGLGEAFF.

The chain combines TRBV28 with TRBJ1-2; D may be TRBD1 (6 bases). The CDR3 sequence is 15 residues long. Trimming stripped 3 bases from V and 1 base from J, with 12 bases between. CDR1 is MDHEN and CDR2 is SYDVKM in the germline V gene. The CDR3 region is CASSFPGHHNYGYTF. CDR3 nucleotide sequence: TGTGCCAGCAGTTTCCCGGGACACCATAACTATGGCTACACCTTC.

The chain joins TRBV27 to TRBJ2-7, with TRBD2 matching over 10 bases. The CDR3 totals 16 residues. J lost 4 bases, V lost 4 bases, and 10 bases had no gene match. Germline CDR1 is MNHEY and CDR2 is SMNVEV (reference sequence). CDR3 sequence reads: CASSYTVASGSYEQYF. The CDR3 nucleotides are TGTGCCAGCAGTTATACGGTGGCTAGCGGGAGTTACGAGCAGTACTTC.

This sequence joins TRBV5-1 and TRBJ1-2; the D is unclear. Germline-derived CDR1 and CDR2 are SGHRS and YFSETQ. Trimming pared 6 bases from V and 2 bases from J, leaving 14 bases between. CDR3 length: 14 residues. CDR3 DNA: TGCGCCAGCAAGCGGGTGGGCAGCAACTATGGCTACACCTTC. Amino acid sequence: CASKRVGSNYGYTF.

The V and J genes are TRBV28 and TRBJ1-5; D gene ambiguous. The CDR3 is 14 residues long. Trimming took 3 bases from V and 4 from J, leaving 10 bases between them. Germline loops: CDR1 MDHEN, CDR2 SYDVKM. In nucleotides, the CDR3 is TGTGCCAGCAGTTTGATTAGTGGAAATCAGCCCCAGCATTTT. This encodes CASSLISGNQPQHF.